This T cell receptor (beta chain) was captured in a study of cytomegalovirus exposure and HLA in healthy donors. Study-level findings and limits: Indistinguishable V segments such as TRBV6-2 and TRBV6-3 were excluded. A list of 150 to 200 TCR beta chains associated with cytomegalovirus was given. Among donors in an Asian-associated ancestry cluster, a later analysis reportedly found fewer N-insertions than the roughly 650-donor mean.

With 60 Vbeta and 13 Jbeta primers, the PCR was carried out. Sequencing was performed with immunoSEQ multiplex PCR; in TCRdb, only in-frame clones are kept and a portion is missing. The table records around 200,000 clones, 75% to 90% of them present only once. This CDR3 region has 14 residues. The V end lost 4 bases, the J end lost 4 bases, and 15 bases lay between the germline ends. From germline, CDR1 is SGHRS and CDR2 YFSETQ. On this clone itself: What it recognizes is unknown.

This receptor was obtained from a boy younger than 18 in good health and CMV-seronegative. The chain combines TRBV5-1 with TRBJ2-7, with a weak D call TRBD1 (6 bases). The sequencing input was PBMCs. CDR3 coding DNA: TGCGCCAGCAGCGTGGGTCTCCAGGGGTACGAGCAGTACTTC. Its protein product is CASSVGLQGYEQYF.